Reported below is one TCR beta chain. Its antigen is not known. RNA transcripts served as template for amplifying TCR beta CDR3 sequences. After a first-round RT-PCR with HTBI primers, a second-round multiplex PCR was run. TCRdb fed the multiplex PCR reads into MiXCR, producing one record per CDR3 protein. The data show about 240,000 distinct CDR3 sequences, 45% seen once. This sample is drawn from a study of Graves' ophthalmopathy and Graves' hyperthyroidism. Findings and limits, study-wide: A 13-signature model separated ophthalmopathy from stable hyperthyroidism, reaching around 88% sensitivity and around 79% specificity cross-validated.

CDR1 SNHLY and CDR2 FYNNEI come from the germline V gene. The CDR3 extends over 12 amino acids. Trimming stripped 7 bases from V and 6 bases from J, with 13 bases between. What supplied the PBMCs was about 9.8 ml of fresh peripheral blood. The chain is built from TRBV2 and TRBJ2-7; TRBD2 might be the D (5 bases). Sequenced input: peripheral blood. The TCR originated in an adult man with Graves' ophthalmopathy. In nucleotides, the CDR3 is TGTGCCAGCATGACCCCTCGGGGCGAGCAGTACTTC. Residues: CASMTPRGEQYF.